This TCR beta chain was profiled in a study of Graves' ophthalmopathy and Graves' hyperthyroidism. Trimming pared 4 bases from V and 7 bases from J, leaving 20 bases between. CDR3 size: 16 residues. Germline CDR1 is SGHRS and CDR2 is YFSETQ. This clonotype was observed a few times. Scientists amplified the TCR beta CDR3 regions from RNA transcripts. An initial RT-PCR round employing HTBI primers preceded a second-round multiplex PCR. Via MiXCR, TCRdb re-called the multiplex PCR reads, giving one row per CDR3 protein. The repertoire consists of about 700,000 distinct CDR3 sequences, with over 40% occurring once and the leading ten covering 2.5% to 3.5%.

The V gene is TRBV5-1, the J gene TRBJ2-2; possible D gene TRBD1, 6 bases. The source of this sequence is an adult man with Graves' ophthalmopathy. Material for sequencing was peripheral blood. CDR3 sequence reads: CASSPTLTGDGGELFF. DNA of the CDR3: TGCGCCAGCAGCCCTACCTTGACAGGTGACGGCGGGGAGCTGTTTTTT.